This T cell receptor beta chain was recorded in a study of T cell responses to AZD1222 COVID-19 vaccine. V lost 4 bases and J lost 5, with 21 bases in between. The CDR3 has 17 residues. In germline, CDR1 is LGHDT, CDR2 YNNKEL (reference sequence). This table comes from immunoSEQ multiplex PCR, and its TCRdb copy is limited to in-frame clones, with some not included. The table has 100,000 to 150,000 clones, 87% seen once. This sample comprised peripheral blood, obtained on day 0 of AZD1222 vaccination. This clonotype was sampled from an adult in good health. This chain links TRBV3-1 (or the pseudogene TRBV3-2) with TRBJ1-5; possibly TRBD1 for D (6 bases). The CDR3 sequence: CASSLRNTGTRDQPQHF. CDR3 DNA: TGTGCCAGCAGCCTCCGGAACACAGGGACAAGGGATCAGCCCCAGCATTTT.